This T cell receptor (beta chain) was recorded in a study of T-cell reconstitution after alpha-beta-depleted transplantation in children. Deletions cut 3 bases from V and 4 bases from J, with 10 bases between. Looked up from germline, CDR1 is SGHTA and CDR2 is FQGNSA. This CDR3 is built from 13 residues. During its preparation, the TCRbeta library received unique molecular identifiers. TCRdb re-called the PCR reads with MiXCR, one entry per CDR3 protein. The table lists 150,000 to 200,000 distinct CDR3 sequences, roughly 7.5% of them singletons, with roughly 3% in the top ten. This clonotype was observed at least ten times.

This material consisted of PBMCs from the stem cell graft donor, taken from the stem cell graft. The chain joins TRBV7-2 to TRBJ2-7, with D perhaps matching TRBD2 (6 bases). This TCR came from a human donor who donated a stem cell graft to a child with Wiskott-Aldrich syndrome. The CDR3 sequence: CASSFLEGYEQYF. The CDR3 DNA is TGTGCCAGCAGCTTCTTGGAGGGGTACGAGCAGTACTTC.